A selection of T cell receptor beta chains follows, all from one sample in a study of T cells after yellow fever vaccination. Each CDR3 protein gets one entry after TCRdb re-called the 5' RACE reads with MiXCR. The sample lists 250,000 or so distinct CDR3 sequences, roughly 4% occurring once. The specimen comprised PBMCs, sampled 15 days after the yellow fever booster vaccination. The receptors were sampled from a man aged 18 to 35 who received the YFV17D yellow fever vaccine. Both conserved end residues are part of each CDR3.

CSARVGGSLYEQYF,14,TRBJ2-7,TRBV20-1
CASSLRYPDTEAFF,14,TRBJ1-1,TRBV7-8
CSVEDIYTQYF,11,TRBJ2-3,TRBV29-1
CASSPTAWDGRSDNSPLHF,19,TRBJ1-6,TRBV18
CASSLRRGATDTQYF,15,TRBJ2-3,TRBV5-6
CAWDRDANTGELFF,14,TRBJ2-2,TRBV30
CSIQAPGETQYF,12,TRBJ2-5,TRBV29-1
CSASGTANQPQHF,13,TRBJ1-5,TRBV20-1
CASTLWGTSAEEKLFF,16,TRBJ1-4,TRBV5-1
CASSSGPGRTSSEAFF,16,TRBJ1-1,TRBV7-8
CASSVGASGGTTGELFF,17,TRBJ2-2,TRBV9
CASRNGRNYNSPLHF,15,TRBJ1-6,TRBV5-6
CASSLKGGLAGSQETQYF,18,TRBJ2-5,TRBV7-6
CASGARVEETQYF,13,TRBJ2-5,TRBV19
CASGGGGETQYF,12,TRBJ2-5,TRBV7-6
CASSIQSTGGYGYTF,15,TRBJ1-2,TRBV19
CSVEGSWGGQGRSTEAFF,18,TRBJ1-1,TRBV29-1
CASSLSAGDSRDTQYF,16,TRBJ2-3,TRBV5-1
CASSSDWGGETQYF,14,TRBJ2-5,TRBV7-2
CASSYGDSPLHF,12,TRBJ1-6,TRBV6-5
CASSGYSDTEAFF,13,TRBJ1-1,TRBV5-1
CASVRGATGGELFF,14,TRBJ2-2,TRBV12-3/TRBV12-4
CASSPGLNRGYTF,13,TRBJ1-2,TRBV5-5
CASSQGFGAETQYF,14,TRBJ2-5,TRBV3-1
CASRAMTGGDTEAFF,15,TRBJ1-1,TRBV6-6
CASSVGATTSTDTQYF,16,TRBJ2-3,TRBV9
CASSPEGREPWQETQYF,17,TRBJ2-5,TRBV28
CASSQGSTDYSYEQYF,16,TRBJ2-7,TRBV14
CASSSDLGGDIQYF,14,TRBJ2-4,TRBV5-1
CSVVGAGVGNEQFF,14,TRBJ2-1,TRBV29-1
CSARGGSEDEQFF,13,TRBJ2-1,TRBV20-1